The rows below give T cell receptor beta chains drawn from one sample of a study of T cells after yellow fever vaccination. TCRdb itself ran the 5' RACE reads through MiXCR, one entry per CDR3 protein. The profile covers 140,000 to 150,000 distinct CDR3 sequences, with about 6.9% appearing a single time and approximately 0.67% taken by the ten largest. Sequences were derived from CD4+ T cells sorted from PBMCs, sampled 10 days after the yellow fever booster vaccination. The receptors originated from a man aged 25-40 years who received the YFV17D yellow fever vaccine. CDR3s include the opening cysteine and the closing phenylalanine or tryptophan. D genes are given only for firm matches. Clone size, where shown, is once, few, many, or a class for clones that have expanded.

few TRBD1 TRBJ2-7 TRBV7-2 TGTGCCAGCAGCTCGACAGGGGGAGCACACTACGAGCAGTACTTC CASSSTGGAHYEQYF
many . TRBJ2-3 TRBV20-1 TGCAGTGCTAGATACTCAGACACAGATACGCAGTATTTT CSARYSDTDTQYF
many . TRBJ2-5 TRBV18 TGTGCCAGCTCACCACCGGGCGGGGGCAGTGAGACCCAGTACTTC CASSPPGGGSETQYF
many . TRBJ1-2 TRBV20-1 TGCAGTGCTAGTTCCCGGGGAAACTATGGCTACACCTTC CSASSRGNYGYTF
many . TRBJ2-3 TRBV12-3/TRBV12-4 TGTGCCAGCAGTAGCGGTACCCACACAGATACGCAGTATTTT CASSSGTHTDTQYF
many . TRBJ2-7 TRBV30 TGTGCCTGGAGTGGGCCGGACAGCCAATCCTACGAGCAGTACTTC CAWSGPDSQSYEQYF
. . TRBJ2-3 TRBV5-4 TGTGCCAGCAGCTCTGGGCTCCTCTGCACAGATACGCAGTATTTT CASSSGLLCTDTQYF
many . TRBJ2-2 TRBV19 TGTGCCAGTAAGGCTTTCGGGACATCGAACACCGGGGAGCTGTTTTTT CASKAFGTSNTGELFF
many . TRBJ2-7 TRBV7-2 TGTGCCAGCACCACAGTGGCGGCTCCCATATACGAGCAGTACTTC CASTTVAAPIYEQYF
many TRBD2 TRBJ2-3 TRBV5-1 TGCGCCAGCAGCTGGGGACTAGCGGGAGCCACAGATACGCAGTATTTT CASSWGLAGATDTQYF
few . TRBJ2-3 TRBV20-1 TGCAGTGATAAGGGGACTCGAACGTCGGATACGCAGTATTTT CSDKGTRTSDTQYF
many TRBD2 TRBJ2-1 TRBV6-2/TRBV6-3 TGTGCCAGCAGGATGAGCGGGAGTGGGAACAATGAGCAGTTCTTC CASRMSGSGNNEQFF
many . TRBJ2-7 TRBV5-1 TGCGCCAGCAGCTTGGTGGTTCAGGGCAACGAGCAGTACTTC CASSLVVQGNEQYF
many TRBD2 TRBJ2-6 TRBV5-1 TGCGCCAGCAGCTCCACTAGCGCCAGCAGCCAATTCTCTGGGGCCAACGTCCTGACTTTC CASSSTSASSQFSGANVLTF
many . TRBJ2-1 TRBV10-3 TGTGCCATCAGGACTAGTCCTTCCTACAATGAGCAGTTCTTC CAIRTSPSYNEQFF
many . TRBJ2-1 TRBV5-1 TGCGCCAGCAGCTTGGCGGGGACCCGCACGGATGAGCAGTTCTTC CASSLAGTRTDEQFF
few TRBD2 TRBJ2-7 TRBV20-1 TGCTGTGCTAGAGCTCCCCGGACTAGCGGGAGGGTCGGGCTGAACGAGCAGTACTTC CCARAPRTSGRVGLNEQYF
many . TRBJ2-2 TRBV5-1 TGCGCCAGCAGCTTGCTGGTAGGCCCGGACACCGGGGAGCTGTTTTTT CASSLLVGPDTGELFF
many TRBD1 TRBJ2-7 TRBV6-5 TGTGCCAGCAGTTACTTGAAAACAGACAGGGCCAACGAGCAGTACTTC CASSYLKTDRANEQYF
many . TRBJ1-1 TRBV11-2 TGTGCCAGCAGCCCATTTACTGAAGCTTTCTTT CASSPFTEAFF
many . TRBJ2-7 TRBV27 TGTGCCAGCAGTTCCCCCGGCGAGCAGTACTTC CASSSPGEQYF
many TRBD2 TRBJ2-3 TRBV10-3 TGTGCCATCAGTGAGCTAGCGGGAAGCACAGATACGCAGTATTTT CAISELAGSTDTQYF
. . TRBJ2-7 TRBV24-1 TGTGCCACCAGTGATGGCGGGGACTACGAGCAGTACTTC CATSDGGDYEQYF
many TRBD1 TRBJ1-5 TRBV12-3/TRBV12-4 TGTGCCAGCAGCCGACAGGGCGGGAATCAGCCCCAGCATTTT CASSRQGGNQPQHF
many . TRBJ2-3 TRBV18 TGTGCCAGCTCGCCCGGTTTAGGGTCAGATACGCAGTATTTT CASSPGLGSDTQYF
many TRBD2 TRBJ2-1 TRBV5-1 TGCGCCAGTTATAGCGGGTACAATGAGCAGTTCTTC CASYSGYNEQFF
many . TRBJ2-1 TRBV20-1 TGCAGTGCCGACGGTATTCCCAGCTACAATGAGCAGTTCTTC CSADGIPSYNEQFF
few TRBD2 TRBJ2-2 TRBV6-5 TGTGCCAGCAGTTCACTAGCGGGAGCAAACACCGGGGAGCTGTTTTTT CASSSLAGANTGELFF
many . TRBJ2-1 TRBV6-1 TGTGCCAGCAGCCCCGCCCGGGGGAGGACCTACAATGAGCAGTTCTTC CASSPARGRTYNEQFF
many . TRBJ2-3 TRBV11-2 TGTGCCAGCAGCCGCCGCCTGGGTACGAGGGACGGCTTCGGCACAGATACGCAGTATTTT CASSRRLGTRDGFGTDTQYF
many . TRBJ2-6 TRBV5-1 TGCGCCAGCAGCTTGCCAGTCTCTGGGGCCAACGTCCTGACTTTC CASSLPVSGANVLTF
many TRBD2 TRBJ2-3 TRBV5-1 TGCGCCAGCAGCCCAGGACTAGCCACAGATACGCAGTATTTT CASSPGLATDTQYF
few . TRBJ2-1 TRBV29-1 TGCAGCGTTGCTGACAATGAGCAGTTCTTC CSVADNEQFF
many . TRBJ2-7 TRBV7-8 TGTGCCAGCAGCTGGGCCGTCGGGCTCGACTACGAGCAGTACTTC CASSWAVGLDYEQYF
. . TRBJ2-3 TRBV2 TGTGCCAGCAGTGAACAGGGCACAGATACGCAGTATTTT CASSEQGTDTQYF
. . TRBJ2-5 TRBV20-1 TGCAGTGCTGGCCCCCTCTTAAGCGGTAGGGACCAGGAGACCCAGTACTTC CSAGPLLSGRDQETQYF
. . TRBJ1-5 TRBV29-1 TGCAGCGCAGGGGAGAATAGCAATCAGCCCCAGCATTTT CSAGENSNQPQHF
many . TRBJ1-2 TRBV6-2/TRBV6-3 TGTGCCAGCAGACTCATCGGCAGTCGGTACGGCTACACCTTC CASRLIGSRYGYTF
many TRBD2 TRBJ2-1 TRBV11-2 TGTGCCAGCAGCTTAAGACTAGCCGGTGAGCAGTTCTTC CASSLRLAGEQFF
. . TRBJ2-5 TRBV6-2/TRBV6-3 TGTGCCAGCAGTCTCACCTCCCCGGGGAGGGGGCTGGTAGCGGGTATGAAGACCCAGTACTTC CASSLTSPGRGLVAGMKTQYF
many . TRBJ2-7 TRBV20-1 TGCAGTGCTTTAAGGGGGTCCTACGAGCAGTACTTC CSALRGSYEQYF
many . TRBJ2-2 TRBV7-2 TGTGCCAGCAGCTTAGTAACTAGCTCTGGGGAGCTGTTTTTT CASSLVTSSGELFF
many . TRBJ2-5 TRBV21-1 TGTGCCAGCAGGGACAATTACCAAGAGACCCAGTACTTC CASRDNYQETQYF
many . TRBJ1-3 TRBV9 TGTGCCAGCAGCGTAGTCCCCAGGCCTGGAAACACCATATATTTT CASSVVPRPGNTIYF
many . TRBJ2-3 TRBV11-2 TGTGCCAGCAGCTTGCGGTTAGATACGCAGTATTTT CASSLRLDTQYF
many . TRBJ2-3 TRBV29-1 TGCAGCGTTGAAGGGGACTTTCGAGGCCCAGATACGCAGTATTTT CSVEGDFRGPDTQYF
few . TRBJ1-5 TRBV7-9 TGTGCCAGCAGCTTAGAAGGTTTCGGCAATCAGCCCCAGCATTTT CASSLEGFGNQPQHF
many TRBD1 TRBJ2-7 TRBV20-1 TGCAGTGCTAGACCCGGGACAGGCATCTACGAGCAGTACTTC CSARPGTGIYEQYF
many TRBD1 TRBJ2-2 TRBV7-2 TGTGCCAGCAGCTTATTAACAGGGGGTTCCGGGGAGCTGTTTTTT CASSLLTGGSGELFF
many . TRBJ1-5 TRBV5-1 TGCGCCAGCAGCTTGGATGGTCAGCCCCAGCATTTT CASSLDGQPQHF
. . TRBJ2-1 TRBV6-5 TGTGCCAGCAGTTACAGGCTACCTAGCTGGGGGTCAGAGCAGTTCTTC CASSYRLPSWGSEQFF
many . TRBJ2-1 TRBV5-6 TGTGCCAGCAGCTCAAGAACGAACGGGCAGTTCTTC CASSSRTNGQFF
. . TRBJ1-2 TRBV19 TGTGCCAGTAGGAAGGGTACTAACTATGACTACACCTTC CASRKGTNYDYTF
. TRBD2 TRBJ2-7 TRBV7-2 TGTGCCAGCAGAAGGGACTATTACGAGCAGTACTTC CASRRDYYEQYF
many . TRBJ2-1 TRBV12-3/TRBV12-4 TGTGCCAGCAGCCAATTCCCCAGGCCCCACAATGAGCAGTTCTTC CASSQFPRPHNEQFF
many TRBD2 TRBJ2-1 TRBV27 TGTGCCAGCAGTTCCAACCCCACTAGCGGAAGTTCCTACAATGAGCAGTTCTTC CASSSNPTSGSSYNEQFF
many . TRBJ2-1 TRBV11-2 TGTGCCAGCAGCTTAGAGGGCGGGGCAGAGCAGTTCTTC CASSLEGGAEQFF
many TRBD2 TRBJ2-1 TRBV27 TGTGCCAGCAGTACTCGTGGGACTAGCTCCTACAATGAGCAGTTCTTC CASSTRGTSSYNEQFF